This TCR beta chain was sequenced for a study of shared clonotypes between healthy human individuals. General study results and limits: Donor clonotype sharing was expected to depend on sequencing depth.

Of note for this clone: Its antigen is unidentified.

The data were produced by immunoSEQ multiplex PCR, yet TCRdb's version contains in-frame clones alone and is incomplete. The sample records over 95,000 clones, 68% being singletons. CDR1 is LNHDA, CDR2 SQIVND, per germline (reference sequence). Trimming took off 3 bases at V and 1 base at J, with 12 bases between the two ends. This CDR3 has 15 amino acids. Sequenced input: memory CD8+ T cells sorted from blood. Indicated subset: CD45RO+ cells pooled with CCR7-negative TemRA cells. V and J are TRBV19 and TRBJ1-1; D might be TRBD1 (5 bases). This sequence was found in a woman in her 30s in good health. CDR3 sequence: CASSIWGGANTEAFF. CDR3 nucleotides: TGTGCCAGTAGTATCTGGGGGGGAGCGAACACTGAAGCTTTCTTT.